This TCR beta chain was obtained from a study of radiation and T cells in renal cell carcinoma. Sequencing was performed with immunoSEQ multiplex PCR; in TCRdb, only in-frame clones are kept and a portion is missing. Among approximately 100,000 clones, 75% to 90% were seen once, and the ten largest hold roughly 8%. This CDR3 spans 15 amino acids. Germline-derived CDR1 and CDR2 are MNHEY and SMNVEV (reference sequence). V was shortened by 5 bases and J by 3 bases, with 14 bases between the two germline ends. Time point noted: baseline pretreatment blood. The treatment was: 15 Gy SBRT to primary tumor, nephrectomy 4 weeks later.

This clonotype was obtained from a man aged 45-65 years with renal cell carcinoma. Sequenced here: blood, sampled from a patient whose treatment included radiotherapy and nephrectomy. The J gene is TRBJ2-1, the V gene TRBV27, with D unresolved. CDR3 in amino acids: CASSLNQRDYNEQFF. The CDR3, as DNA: TGTGCCAGCAGTCTAAACCAAAGGGACTACAATGAGCAGTTCTTC.